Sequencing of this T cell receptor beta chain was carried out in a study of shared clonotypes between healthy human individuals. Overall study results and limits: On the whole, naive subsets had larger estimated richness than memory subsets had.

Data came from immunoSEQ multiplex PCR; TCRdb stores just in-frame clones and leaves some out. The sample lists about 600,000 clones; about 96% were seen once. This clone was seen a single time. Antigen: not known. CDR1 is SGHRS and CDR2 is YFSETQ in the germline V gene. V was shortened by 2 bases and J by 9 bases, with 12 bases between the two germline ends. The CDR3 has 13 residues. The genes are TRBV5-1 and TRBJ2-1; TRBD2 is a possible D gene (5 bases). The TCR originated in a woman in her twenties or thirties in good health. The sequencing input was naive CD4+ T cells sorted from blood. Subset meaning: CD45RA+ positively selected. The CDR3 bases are TGCGCCAGCAGCTTCCAGGACTTCGGTGAGCAGTTCTTC. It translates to CASSFQDFGEQFF.